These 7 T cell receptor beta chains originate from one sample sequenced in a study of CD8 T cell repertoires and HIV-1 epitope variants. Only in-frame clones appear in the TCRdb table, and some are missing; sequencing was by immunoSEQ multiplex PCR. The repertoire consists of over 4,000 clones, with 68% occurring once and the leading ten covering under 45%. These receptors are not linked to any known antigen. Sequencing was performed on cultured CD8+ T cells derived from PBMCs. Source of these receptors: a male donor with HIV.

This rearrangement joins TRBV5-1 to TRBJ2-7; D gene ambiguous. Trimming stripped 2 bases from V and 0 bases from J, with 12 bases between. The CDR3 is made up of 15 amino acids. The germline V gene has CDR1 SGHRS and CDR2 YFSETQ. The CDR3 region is CASSLLDASSYEQYF. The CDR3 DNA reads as TGCGCCAGCAGCTTATTAGACGCCTCCTCCTACGAGCAGTACTTC.

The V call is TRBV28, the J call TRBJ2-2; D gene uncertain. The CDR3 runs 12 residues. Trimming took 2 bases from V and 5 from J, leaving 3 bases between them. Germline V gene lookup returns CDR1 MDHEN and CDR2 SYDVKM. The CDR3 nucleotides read TGTGCCAGCAGTTTAGAGACCGGGGAGCTGTTTTTT. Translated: CASSLETGELFF.

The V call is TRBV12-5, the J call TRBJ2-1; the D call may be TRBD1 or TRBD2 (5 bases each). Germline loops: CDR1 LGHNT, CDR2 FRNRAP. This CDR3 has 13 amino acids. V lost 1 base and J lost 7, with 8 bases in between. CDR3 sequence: CASGLGGWNEQFF. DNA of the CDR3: TGTGCTAGTGGTTTGGGGGGGTGGAATGAGCAGTTCTTC.

The CDR3 DNA follows: TGTGCCAGTAGTCCGGGACTAGCGAGTTACGAGCAGTACTTC. Amino acid sequence: CASSPGLASYEQYF. The chain couples TRBV19 to TRBJ2-7; 10 bases align to TRBD2. V gave up 5 bases and J gave up 4 bases; unmatched junction bases: 5. Germline CDR1 LNHDA, CDR2 SQIVND (reference sequence). The CDR3 spans 14 residues. The complete variable domain, with remaining parts taken from reference TRBV19 and TRBJ2-7, reads DGGITQSPKYLFRKEGQNVTLSCEQNLNHDAMYWYRQDPGQGLRLIYYSQIVNDFQKGDIAEGYSVSREKKESFPLTVTSAQKNPTAFYLCASSPGLASYEQYFGPGTRLTVT.

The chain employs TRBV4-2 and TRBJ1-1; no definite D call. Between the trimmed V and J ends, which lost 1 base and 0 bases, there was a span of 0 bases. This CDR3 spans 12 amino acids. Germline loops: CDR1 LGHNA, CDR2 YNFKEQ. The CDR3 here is CASSQVNTEAFF. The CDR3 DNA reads TGTGCCAGCAGCCAAGTGAACACTGAAGCTTTCTTT.

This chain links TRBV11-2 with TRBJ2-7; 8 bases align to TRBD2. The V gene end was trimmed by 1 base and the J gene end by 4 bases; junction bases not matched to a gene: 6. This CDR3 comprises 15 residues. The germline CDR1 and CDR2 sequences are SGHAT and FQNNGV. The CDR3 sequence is CASSLVPAGAYEQYF. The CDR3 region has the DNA TGTGCCAGCAGCTTAGTCCCAGCGGGAGCTTACGAGCAGTACTTC.

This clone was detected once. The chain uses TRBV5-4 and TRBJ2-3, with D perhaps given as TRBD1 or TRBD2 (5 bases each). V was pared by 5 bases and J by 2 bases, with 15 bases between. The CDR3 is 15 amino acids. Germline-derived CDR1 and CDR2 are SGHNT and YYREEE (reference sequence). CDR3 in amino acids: CASSRDGEPTDTQYF. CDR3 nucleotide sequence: TGTGCCAGCAGTCGGGACGGGGAGCCCACAGATACGCAGTATTTT.